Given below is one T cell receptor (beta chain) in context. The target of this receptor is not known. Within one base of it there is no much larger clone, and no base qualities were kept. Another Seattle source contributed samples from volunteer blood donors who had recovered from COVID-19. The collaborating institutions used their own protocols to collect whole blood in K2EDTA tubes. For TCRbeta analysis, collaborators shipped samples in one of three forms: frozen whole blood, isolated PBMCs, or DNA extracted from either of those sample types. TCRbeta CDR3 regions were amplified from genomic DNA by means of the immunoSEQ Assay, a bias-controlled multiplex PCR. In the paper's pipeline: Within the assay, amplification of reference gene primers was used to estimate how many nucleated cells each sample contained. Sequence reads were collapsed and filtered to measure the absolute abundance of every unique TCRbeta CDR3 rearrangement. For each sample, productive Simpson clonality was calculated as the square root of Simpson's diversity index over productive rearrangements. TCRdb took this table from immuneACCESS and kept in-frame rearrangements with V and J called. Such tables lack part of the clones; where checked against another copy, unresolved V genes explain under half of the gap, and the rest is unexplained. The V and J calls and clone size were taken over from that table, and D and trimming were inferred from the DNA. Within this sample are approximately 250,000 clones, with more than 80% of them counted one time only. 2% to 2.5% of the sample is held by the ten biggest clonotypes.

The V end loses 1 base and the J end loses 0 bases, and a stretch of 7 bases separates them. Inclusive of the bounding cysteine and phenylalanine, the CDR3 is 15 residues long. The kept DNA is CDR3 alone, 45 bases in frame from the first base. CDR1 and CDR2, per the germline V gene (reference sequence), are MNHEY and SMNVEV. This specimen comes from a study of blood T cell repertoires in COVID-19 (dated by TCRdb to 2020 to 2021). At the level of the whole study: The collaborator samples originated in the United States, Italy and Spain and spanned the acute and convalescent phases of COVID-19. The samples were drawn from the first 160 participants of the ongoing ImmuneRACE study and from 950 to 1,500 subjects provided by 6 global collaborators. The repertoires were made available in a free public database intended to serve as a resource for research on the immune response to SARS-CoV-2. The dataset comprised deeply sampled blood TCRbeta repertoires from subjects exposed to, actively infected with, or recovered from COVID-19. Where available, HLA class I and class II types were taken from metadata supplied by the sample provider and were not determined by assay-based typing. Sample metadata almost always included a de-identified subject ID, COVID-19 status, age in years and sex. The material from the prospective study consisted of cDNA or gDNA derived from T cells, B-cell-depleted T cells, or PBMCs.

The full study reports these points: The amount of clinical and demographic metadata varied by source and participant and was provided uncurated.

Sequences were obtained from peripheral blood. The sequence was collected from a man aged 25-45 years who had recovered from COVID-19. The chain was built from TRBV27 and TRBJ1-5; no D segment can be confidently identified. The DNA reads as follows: TGTGCCAGCAGTTTATGGTCAGATAGCAATCAGCCCCAGCATTTT. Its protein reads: CASSLWSDSNQPQHF.